A selection of T cell receptor beta chains follows, all from one sample in a study of blood T cells in healthy people across ages. MiXCR was run by TCRdb on the 5' RACE reads, yielding one entry per CDR3 protein. The data contain 580,000 or so distinct CDR3 sequences, 47% of them singletons. The source material was blood. These TCRs come from an elderly man in good health. Each CDR3 is given with its conserved first and last residue. The order of the fields is V gene, J gene, D gene, clone size, CDR3 DNA, CDR3 protein. D genes are given only for firm matches. A row's size may be missing; if present it is once, few, many or a size class.

TRBV5-1,TRBJ2-1,TRBD2,few,TGCGCCAGCAGCTTGGACCCGGGACTAGCGGCTAACAATGAGCAGTTCTTC,CASSLDPGLAANNEQFF
TRBV7-2,TRBJ2-1,TRBD2,.,TGTGCCAGCAGCCCCCTAGGTACTAGCGGGTTGTACAATGAGCAGTTCTTC,CASSPLGTSGLYNEQFF
TRBV7-3,TRBJ2-1,.,.,TGTGCCAGCAGCCCCGGACAGAGAATGAAGCAGTTCTTC,CASSPGQRMKQFF
TRBV4-1,TRBJ2-7,.,.,TGCGCCAGCAGCCAAGTCGGGCGGACTTACGAGCAGTACTTC,CASSQVGRTYEQYF
TRBV27,TRBJ2-7,.,.,TGTGCCAGCAGTTCGAGGGACGGACGCACTTTTTACGAGCAGTACTTC,CASSSRDGRTFYEQYF
TRBV4-1,TRBJ1-2,.,.,TGCGCCAGCAGCCAAGATGAAGTGGTCTATGGCTACACCTTC,CASSQDEVVYGYTF
TRBV29-1,TRBJ2-1,TRBD1,few,TGCAGCGCCGGGACAGGGGCTTCCTACAATGAGCAGTTCTTC,CSAGTGASYNEQFF
TRBV7-2,TRBJ2-5,.,.,TGTGCCAGCAGCTTCTTGGGGGGCGCGGCCGAGACCCAGTACTTC,CASSFLGGAAETQYF
TRBV12-3/TRBV12-4,TRBJ2-7,.,.,TGTGCCAGCAGTCCCGGACAGCTACTCTCCTACGAGCAGTACTTC,CASSPGQLLSYEQYF
TRBV6-6,TRBJ1-4,.,many,TGTGCCAGCAGTTACTCCAGGTTAACTAATGAAAAACTGTTTTTT,CASSYSRLTNEKLFF
TRBV6-2/TRBV6-3,TRBJ1-5,TRBD1,.,TGTGCCAGCAGTTACACCACAGGGGCTGCCGATCAGCCCCAGCATTTT,CASSYTTGAADQPQHF
TRBV7-6,TRBJ2-2,.,.,TGTGCCAGCAGCTCCGGTTACACCGGGGAGCTGTTTTTT,CASSSGYTGELFF
TRBV6-5,TRBJ2-1,.,few,TGTGCCAGCAATGGACTCAGCTCCTACAATGAGCAGTTCTTC,CASNGLSSYNEQFF
TRBV28,TRBJ2-7,TRBD2,few,TGTGCCAGCAGTACGAGACTAGCGGGAGACTACGAGCAGTACTTC,CASSTRLAGDYEQYF
TRBV6-5,TRBJ2-3,.,.,TGTGCCAGTTCGGGGTATGGCACAGATACGCAGTATTTT,CASSGYGTDTQYF
TRBV20-1,TRBJ2-7,TRBD1,.,TGCAGTGCGGGACAGTCCTACGAGCAGTACTTC,CSAGQSYEQYF
TRBV10-3,TRBJ1-6,TRBD1,.,TGTGCCATCAGTGAAATTCTAAGGGGGCAGGGCTCACCCCTCCACTTT,CAISEILRGQGSPLHF
TRBV6-6,TRBJ2-5,TRBD1,.,TGTGCCAGCAATGAGGACAGGGGGTTTCGAGAGACCCAGTACTTC,CASNEDRGFRETQYF
TRBV29-1,TRBJ1-1,.,once,TGCAGCGCTCTAGAACAAAACACTGAAGCTTTCTTT,CSALEQNTEAFF
TRBV5-1,TRBJ2-2,TRBD2,once,TGCGCCAGCAGCTCGCGACTAGCGGGAGTTCCCGGGGAGCTGTTTTTT,CASSSRLAGVPGELFF
TRBV20-1,TRBJ1-1,.,once,TGCAGTGCAAATACAGGGTGGACTGAAGCTTTCTTT,CSANTGWTEAFF
TRBV20-1,TRBJ1-5,TRBD1,once,TGCAGTGCTATAGAAGGGACAGGTCCTCGTCCCCAGCATTTT,CSAIEGTGPRPQHF
TRBV11-2,TRBJ2-7,.,.,TGTGCCAGCAGCTCAATCAGGTTTACGGGAGAGCAGTACTTC,CASSSIRFTGEQYF
TRBV6-2/TRBV6-3,TRBJ2-7,.,.,TGTGCCAGCCACCGACAGTCCCACGAGCAGTACTTC,CASHRQSHEQYF
TRBV6-6,TRBJ1-3,.,.,TGTGCCAGCAGTTCCCCGGGACCCGAAAACACCATATATTTT,CASSSPGPENTIYF
TRBV27,TRBJ2-5,.,few,TGTGCCAGCAGTCCGGGAGGGGGCTATCAAGAGACCCAGTACTTC,CASSPGGGYQETQYF
TRBV2,TRBJ1-1,.,.,TGTGCCAGCAGGGGGACGGCGAACCTCATGAACACTGAAGCTTTCTTT,CASRGTANLMNTEAFF
TRBV29-1,TRBJ2-1,TRBD2,.,TGCAGCGTTGAATCGGGTCCGGGACTAGCGGGAGAGGGTGAGCAGTTCTTC,CSVESGPGLAGEGEQFF
TRBV20-1,TRBJ2-1,TRBD2,.,TGCAGTGCGAGGACTAGCGGTAATGAGCAGTTCTTC,CSARTSGNEQFF